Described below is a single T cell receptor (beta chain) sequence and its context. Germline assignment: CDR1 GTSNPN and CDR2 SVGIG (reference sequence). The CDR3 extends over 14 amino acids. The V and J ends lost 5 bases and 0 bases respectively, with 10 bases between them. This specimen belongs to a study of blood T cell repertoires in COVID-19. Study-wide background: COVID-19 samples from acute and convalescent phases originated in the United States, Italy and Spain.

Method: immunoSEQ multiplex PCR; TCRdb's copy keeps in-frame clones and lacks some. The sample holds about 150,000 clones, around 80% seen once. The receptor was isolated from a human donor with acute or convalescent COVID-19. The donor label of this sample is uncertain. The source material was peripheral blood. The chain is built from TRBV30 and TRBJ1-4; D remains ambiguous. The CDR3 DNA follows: TGTGCCTGGTCCCAATTTGCAACTAATGAAAAACTGTTTTTT. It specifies CAWSQFATNEKLFF.